Shown below are 21 T cell receptor beta chains from a single sample sequenced in a study of tissue T cells after allogeneic stem cell transplantation. Sequenced by immunoSEQ multiplex PCR; TCRdb stores in-frame clones only, minus some. The top ten clones hold around 7.2% of a sample with fewer than 30,000 clones, more than 60% of them seen once. The source material was tissue from the ileum, sampled at autopsy. The receptors were sampled from a female donor aged 60 or older with lung cancer.

The rearrangement links TRBV30 to TRBJ1-5, with 10 bases fitting TRBD1. Germline V gene data show CDR1 as GTSNPN and CDR2 as SVGIG (reference sequence). The CDR3 runs to 18 residues. V dropped 5 bases and J dropped 5; count of bases not matched to a gene: 18. Written as DNA, the CDR3 is TGTGCCTGGGGATACCGACGGGTGGGACAGGGGTCATATCAGCCCCAGCATTTT. Its translation: CAWGYRRVGQGSYQPQHF.

This chain connects TRBV5-6 to TRBJ2-7; 7 bases map to TRBD1. The CDR3 runs to 14 residues. Germline CDR1 SGHDT, CDR2 YYEEEE. V dropped 0 bases and J dropped 2; count of bases not matched to a gene: 2. CDR3: CASSLGGQTYEQYF. The CDR3 nucleotides read TGTGCCAGCAGCTTGGGGGGACAGACCTACGAGCAGTACTTC.

The chain joins TRBV15 to TRBJ1-2; D call uncertain. Germline V gives CDR1 LNHNV, CDR2 YYDKDF (reference sequence). V dropped 4 bases and J dropped 4 bases, with 10 bases sitting between them. CDR3 length equals 13 residues. DNA for the CDR3: TGTGCCACCAGCACAGCGGGCCCCTATGGCTACACCTTC. It translates to CATSTAGPYGYTF. Full variable domain (rest looked up from reference TRBV15 and TRBJ1-2): DAMVIQNPRYQVTQFGKPVTLSCSQTLNHNVMYWYQQKSSQAPKLLFHYYDKDFNNEADTPDNFQSRRPNTSFCFLDIRSPGLGDTAMYLCATSTAGPYGYTFGSGTRLTVV.

This clone was counted once. The chain combines TRBV27 with TRBJ2-1, with 9 bases aligning to TRBD2. Germline loops: CDR1 MNHEY, CDR2 SMNVEV (reference sequence). The CDR3 contains 15 residues. V lost 6 bases, J lost 4 bases, and 7 bases stayed unmatched. DNA for the CDR3: TGTGCCAGCAGCCCTAGCGGGGTCCGTTACAATGAGCAGTTCTTC. Translated, it gives CASSPSGVRYNEQFF.

The chain links TRBV15 to TRBJ2-7, with a possible D match to TRBD2 (6 bases). The V end was cut by 1 base, the J end by 4 bases, with 11 bases between. Germline V gives CDR1 LNHNV, CDR2 YYDKDF (reference sequence). The CDR3 covers 14 residues. The CDR3 nucleotides read TGTGCCACCAGCAGAGGGGGGGAGGCGTACGAGCAGTACTTC. Its translation is CATSRGGEAYEQYF.

The chain links TRBV6-1 to TRBJ2-2; 16 bases are a match to TRBD2. Germline V CDR1 and CDR2: MNHNS, SASEGT. The CDR3 is 18 residues long. The ends lost 4 bases at V and 9 bases at J; junction bases unmatched: 11. The chain's CDR3 is CASSAGTSGGASIRELFF. The CDR3 nucleotides are TGTGCCAGCAGTGCCGGGACTAGCGGGGGGGCGTCCATCAGGGAGCTGTTTTTT.

The chain combines TRBV9 with TRBJ1-3, with a possible D match to TRBD1 (5 bases). Trimming took 0 bases from V and 0 from J, leaving 7 bases between them. The CDR3 totals 15 residues. CDR1 is SGDLS and CDR2 is YYNGEE in the germline V gene. For the CDR3, the DNA is TGTGCCAGCAGCGTAGCTCAGGGCTCTGGAAACACCATATATTTT. Translation gives CASSVAQGSGNTIYF.

The J gene is TRBJ1-2, the V gene TRBV18; unclear D gene. V was shortened by 4 bases and J by 5 bases, with 23 bases between the two germline ends. CDR1 is KGHSH and CDR2 is LQKENI in the germline V gene. The CDR3 totals 17 residues. CDR3 in amino acids: CASSLDSRGNYLYGYTF. CDR3 DNA: TGTGCCAGCTCACTTGATTCCCGAGGCAACTACCTATATGGCTACACCTTC.

The chain has TRBV6-6 and TRBJ2-1; the D is unclear. The V gene lost 2 bases and the J gene lost 0 bases, with 5 bases spanning the gap. CDR3 length: 14 amino acids. In germline, CDR1 is MNHNY, CDR2 SVGAGI (reference sequence). In DNA form, the CDR3 reads TGTGCCAGCAGTTACGGAAGCTCCTACAATGAGCAGTTCTTC. Residues: CASSYGSSYNEQFF.

In its sample, this clone was seen once. The V and J genes are TRBV3-1 (or the pseudogene TRBV3-2) and TRBJ1-1, with D unresolved. Germline V gene lookup returns CDR1 LGHDT and CDR2 YNNKEL (reference sequence). The CDR3 is made up of 13 amino acids. The V end was cut by 2 bases, the J end by 0 bases, with 4 bases between. The CDR3 spells CASSQFVNTEAFF. The CDR3 region has the DNA TGTGCCAGCAGCCAATTTGTGAACACTGAAGCTTTCTTT.

In DNA, the CDR3 is TGTGCCAGCAGCTTATTCGTGGGGGGTGATCACAATGAGCAGTTCTTC. Translated: CASSLFVGGDHNEQFF. V usage is TRBV7-9 and J usage is TRBJ2-1; the D gene is possibly TRBD2 (6 bases). The CDR3 length is 16 residues. From germline, CDR1 is SEHNR and CDR2 FQNEAQ (reference sequence). Trimming removed 2 bases at V and 5 bases at J, with 16 bases between.

V is TRBV4-1 and J is TRBJ1-3, with D possibly being TRBD1 (6 bases). Germline loops: CDR1 MGHRA, CDR2 YSYEKL. The CDR3 is made up of 15 amino acids. V was trimmed by 1 base and J by 8 bases, leaving 15 bases between them. Here the CDR3 DNA reads TGCGCCAGCAGCCAAGGGCTTGGCAGGGGAGACACCATATATTTT. It encodes CASSQGLGRGDTIYF.

The sample holds a few counts of this clone. The V gene is TRBV30, the J gene TRBJ2-5; D is undetermined. The CDR3 is 13 amino acids. Per the germline V gene, CDR1 is GTSNPN and CDR2 is SVGIG (reference sequence). Between the trimmed V and J ends, which lost 4 bases and 5 bases, there was a span of 14 bases. CDR3 protein: CAWTRPVVETQYF. CDR3 nucleotide sequence: TGTGCCTGGACTAGACCGGTGGTGGAGACCCAGTACTTC.

The J gene is TRBJ2-1, the V gene TRBV2, with 11 bases matching TRBD2. Germline V gene sequence: CDR1 SNHLY, CDR2 FYNNEI. This CDR3 has 15 amino acids. V shed 7 bases and J 5 bases; nucleotides not matched to a gene: 7. This chain's CDR3 is CASKPLAGGDNEQFF. The CDR3 DNA sequence: TGTGCCAGCAAGCCATTAGCGGGGGGGGACAATGAGCAGTTCTTC.

The V gene is TRBV2, the J gene TRBJ1-2; a weak D match, TRBD1 (5 bases). In germline, CDR1 is SNHLY, CDR2 FYNNEI. This CDR3 has 13 amino acids. Trimming left V 6 bases short and J 4 bases short, with 12 bases between. CDR3 DNA sequence: TGTGCCAGCAGGGATCAGGGATTCTATGGCTACACCTTC. Encoded protein: CASRDQGFYGYTF.

The V and J genes are TRBV5-4 and TRBJ1-3; D is ambiguous. Trimming removed 3 bases at V and 5 bases at J, with 9 bases between. The CDR3 is 13 residues long. The germline CDR1 and CDR2 sequences are SGHNT and YYREEE (reference sequence). The CDR3, as DNA: TGTGCCAGCAGCTCAAGCCCCCGAAACACCATATATTTT. This encodes CASSSSPRNTIYF. The whole variable domain, filled in from reference TRBV5-4 and TRBJ1-3, reads ETGVTQSPTHLIKTRGQQVTLRCSSQSGHNTVSWYQQALGQGPQFIFQYYREEENGRGNFPPRFSGLQFPNYSSELNVNALELDDSALYLCASSSSPRNTIYFGEGSWLTVV.

V is TRBV5-5 and J is TRBJ2-1; D is ambiguous. Between the trimmed V and J ends, which lost 0 bases and 3 bases, there was a span of 10 bases. Germline CDR1 is SGHKS and CDR2 is YYEKEE (reference sequence). There are 15 residues in the CDR3. The CDR3 loop reads CASSLGRRSYNEQFF. The CDR3 coding sequence is TGTGCCAGCAGCTTGGGACGGCGGAGCTACAATGAGCAGTTCTTC.

J is TRBJ1-2 and V is TRBV19, with TRBD1 identical over 7 bases. The CDR3 contains 15 residues. Germline trimming cut 10 bases from V and 1 base from J; bases unmatched to any gene: 12. Germline V gene data show CDR1 as LNHDA and CDR2 as SQIVND (reference sequence). In nucleotides, the CDR3 is TGTGCCACCCGGGACAGAGGGTCGGGTAACTATGGCTACACCTTC. Translating gives CATRDRGSGNYGYTF. Drawing the rest from reference TRBV19 and TRBJ1-2, the complete variable domain is DGGITQSPKYLFRKEGQNVTLSCEQNLNHDAMYWYRQDPGQGLRLIYYSQIVNDFQKGDIAEGYSVSREKKESFPLTVTSAQKNPTAFYLCATRDRGSGNYGYTFGSGTRLTVV.

This chain connects TRBV2 to TRBJ2-2; the D gene is possibly TRBD2 (5 bases). The CDR3 sequence is 13 residues long. In germline, CDR1 is SNHLY, CDR2 FYNNEI. Between the trimmed V and J ends, which lost 8 bases and 1 base, there was a span of 8 bases. Written as DNA, the CDR3 is TGTGCCAGCTCAGCGGAGAACACCGGGGAGCTGTTTTTT. Its protein product is CASSAENTGELFF.

The V and J genes are TRBV6-2 or TRBV6-3 and TRBJ2-5; the match to TRBD1 covers 8 bases. With 2 bases clipped from V and 5 bases from J, the junction kept 7 bases outside the gene matches. CDR3 length: 15 residues. The V gene's germline CDR1 is MNHEY and CDR2 SVGEGT. CDR3 amino acids: CASSYPSGGRETQYF. The CDR3 nucleotides are TGTGCCAGCAGTTACCCCTCAGGGGGCCGGGAGACCCAGTACTTC.

The rearrangement uses TRBV6-2 or TRBV6-3 and TRBJ2-2, with D possibly matching TRBD1 (6 bases). V shed 6 bases and J shed 6 bases, with 17 bases lying between them. CDR1 is MNHEY and CDR2 is SVGEGT in the germline V gene. The CDR3 loop spans 15 amino acids. DNA for the CDR3: TGTGCCAGCAGCCAGGGGCAGGGTATGGCCGGGGAGCTGTTTTTT. This gives the protein CASSQGQGMAGELFF.